This T cell receptor (beta chain) stems from a study of T-cell memory formation after mild COVID-19. Study information: The TCR clusters were mostly specific to one donor. Study-wide results and caveats: Mostly located in CM and EM were contracting CD4+ clones, with contracting CD8+ clones located in EMRA. There were some responding clones in pre-infection memory, which suggested that cross-reactive memory had joined.

Constant-segment primers and 5'RACE yielded cDNA libraries for TCR alpha and TCR beta, each carrying sample barcodes and UMIs. MiXCR, run by TCRdb on the 5' RACE reads, gives a single entry per CDR3 protein. The sample contains 250,000 to 350,000 distinct CDR3 sequences, 15% to 20% of which appear only once. This CDR3 spans 14 amino acids. V lost 4 bases, J lost 0 bases, and 4 bases lay in between. Looked up from germline, CDR1 is MNHEY and CDR2 is SVGEGT. This clonotype was seen repeatedly, ten times or more. No antigen is known for it. The source of this sequence is a man aged 18 to 29 who had mild COVID-19 (a few samples of this study predate the infection). Cell type and time point are not known. The chain couples TRBV6-2 or TRBV6-3 to TRBJ2-6; D not certain. Sequences were obtained from PBMCs or a T cell subset sorted from them (not recorded which). Here the CDR3 reads CASSWDSGANVLTF. CDR3 sequence (DNA): TGTGCCAGCAGTTGGGACTCTGGGGCCAACGTCCTGACTTTC.